The 13 T cell receptor beta chains in this list originate from one sample, sequenced in a study of blood T cells in healthy people across ages (dated by TCRdb to 2013 to 2016). The method behind the library was 5' RACE. The sequencer was an Illumina HiSeq 2500. The second PCR ran for about 7 to 11 cycles and used a J-beta primer mix along with a sample-barcoded 5' primer. TCRdb reran the public reads through fastp at Q25 and MiXCR, keeping productive beta chains. Every entry covers one CDR3 protein and lists the most common genes and DNA from its rows. For this sample there are 450,000 to 700,000 distinct CDR3 sequences; approximately 25% appear just once. The ten top clones hold about 18% of the sample. The sequenced material came from blood. The receptors here all came from a woman in her 70s in good health.

The CDR3 nucleotides are TGCGCCAGCGCCTTGGGGCTAGCGGGGGGAAATGAGCAGTTCTTC. Translating gives CASALGLAGGNEQFF. V and J are TRBV5-1 and TRBJ2-1; 11 nucleotides line up with TRBD2. V gave up 7 bases and J gave up 7 bases; unmatched junction bases: 10. This CDR3 has 15 amino acids. Germline CDR1 reads SGHRS; CDR2 reads YFSETQ.

A few counts support this clonotype. The chain has TRBV25-1 and TRBJ2-6; 7 bases agree with TRBD1. The germline CDR1 and CDR2 sequences are MGHDK and SYGVNS. The CDR3 is made up of 14 amino acids. The V gene end was trimmed by 9 bases and the J gene end by 0 bases; junction bases not matched to a gene: 2. The CDR3 nucleotides read TGTGCCAGAGGGACAGCCTCTGGGGCCAACGTCCTGACTTTC. It specifies CARGTASGANVLTF.

The chain is built from TRBV5-5 and TRBJ2-3; 7 bases match TRBD1. Trimming removed 2 bases from V and 2 bases from J; junction bases left unmatched: 5. The CDR3 contains 15 residues. Germline V gene data show CDR1 as SGHKS and CDR2 as YYEKEE (reference sequence). Here the CDR3 reads CASSFSGQNTDTQYF. DNA for the CDR3: TGTGCCAGCAGCTTCTCGGGACAGAACACAGATACGCAGTATTTT.

The rearrangement joins TRBV2 to TRBJ2-3; 7 bases line up with TRBD2. V was pared by 7 bases and J by 0 bases, with 7 bases of the junction left unmatched. The CDR3 spans 15 residues. Germline V gene data show CDR1 as SNHLY and CDR2 as FYNNEI. CDR3 protein: CASTSGPRSTDTQYF. The DNA of the CDR3 is TGTGCCAGCACTAGCGGCCCAAGGAGCACAGATACGCAGTATTTT.

The chain joins TRBV4-2 to TRBJ1-4, with D possibly TRBD1 on 6 matching bases. Trimming removed 7 bases at V and 7 bases at J, with 10 bases between. The length of the CDR3 is 12 residues. The germline gives CDR1 LGHNA, CDR2 YNFKEQ. The CDR3 region is CASKEQGEKLFF. CDR3 bases: TGTGCCAGCAAGGAACAGGGTGAAAAACTGTTTTTT.

This clonotype was observed a few times. The chain is built from TRBV4-3 and TRBJ2-1, with D perhaps assigned TRBD1 or TRBD2 (5 bases each). The CDR3 has 14 residues. With 0 bases removed from V and 12 bases from J, the gap between germline ends came to 15 bases. Germline lookup yields CDR1 LGHNA and CDR2 YSLEER. In DNA, the CDR3 is TGCGCCAGCAGCCAAGAGGGGACCCGCGGCTGGCAGTTCTTC. Translating it yields CASSQEGTRGWQFF.

The CDR3 loop is CASSQGTGTSYEQYF. The CDR3 bases are TGCGCCAGCAGCCAAGGCACCGGGACTAGCTACGAGCAGTACTTC. The rearrangement joins TRBV4-3 to TRBJ2-5; 8 bases map to TRBD2. The DNA end favors TRBJ2-7, so the J call may be wrong. The CDR3 has 15 residues. In germline, CDR1 is LGHNA, CDR2 YSLEER.

This clonotype occurred a few times. The J gene is TRBJ1-5, the V gene TRBV28; D unclear. The CDR3 runs to 14 residues. Trimming took 5 bases from V and 7 from J, leaving 15 bases between them. Germline V gene sequence: CDR1 MDHEN, CDR2 SYDVKM. The CDR3 reads CASSPLGREQPQHF. The CDR3 coding sequence is TGTGCCAGCAGTCCTCTAGGACGGGAACAGCCCCAGCATTTT.

This clonotype was found once. The rearrangement uses TRBV20-1 and TRBJ2-3; D not resolved. This CDR3 has 11 amino acids. V shed 6 bases and J shed 5 bases, with 9 bases lying between them. Germline CDR1 DFQATT, CDR2 SNEGSKA (reference sequence). The CDR3 sequence is CSAGLKDTQYF. CDR3 DNA sequence: TGCAGTGCCGGATTGAAAGATACGCAGTATTTT.

At least ten counts were recorded for this clonotype. The chain joins TRBV20-1 to TRBJ1-4, with D perhaps TRBD1 (6 bases). Germline lookup yields CDR1 DFQATT and CDR2 SNEGSKA (reference sequence). This CDR3 spans 16 amino acids. Trimming stripped 1 base from V and 0 bases from J, with 12 bases between. The CDR3: CSARAGRGPTNEKLFF. The CDR3 nucleotides are TGCAGTGCTAGAGCTGGCAGGGGCCCAACTAATGAAAAACTGTTTTTT.

V and J are TRBV20-1 and TRBJ2-7, with D unclear. CDR1 is DFQATT, CDR2 SNEGSKA, per germline (reference sequence). The CDR3 spans 12 residues. The V and J ends lost 5 bases and 3 bases respectively, with 11 bases between them. DNA of the CDR3: TGCAGTGCTTCGGGTGCTGGCTACGAGCAGTACTTC. Its protein product is CSASGAGYEQYF.

V and J are TRBV6-1 and TRBJ2-3; TRBD1 is a possible D gene (6 bases). The germline V gene encodes CDR1 MNHNS and CDR2 SASEGT. V shed 5 bases and J shed 0 bases, with 12 bases lying between them. The CDR3 loop spans 15 amino acids. CDR3 sequence reads: CASSPGATSTDTQYF. The CDR3 coding sequence is TGTGCCAGCAGTCCAGGGGCCACTAGCACAGATACGCAGTATTTT.

J is TRBJ2-7 and V is TRBV4-3; TRBD1 aligns across 7 bases. This CDR3 contains 17 residues. Losses at the gene ends were 1 base for V and 2 bases for J; bases not matched to a gene: 11. The germline V gene has CDR1 LGHNA and CDR2 YSLEER. In DNA form, the CDR3 reads TGCGCCAGCAGCCAAGGCCGGGACAGTAATTTCCCCTACGAGCAGTACTTC. Amino acids: CASSQGRDSNFPYEQYF.